What follows are 24 T cell receptor beta chains derived from one specimen sequenced in a study of cytomegalovirus exposure and HLA in healthy donors. Amplification used 60 Vbeta primers and 13 Jbeta primers. Sequencing was performed with immunoSEQ multiplex PCR; in TCRdb, only in-frame clones are kept and a portion is missing. The table includes around 110,000 clones, 65% to 75% detected once. The sequenced material came from PBMCs. The origin of the receptors is a man between 25 and 39 years old in good health and CMV-seropositive.

The J gene is TRBJ2-7, the V gene TRBV30; TRBD1 might be the D (6 bases). The CDR3 has 15 amino acids. Per germline, CDR1 GTSNPN and CDR2 SVGIG (reference sequence). Trimming removed 0 bases from V and 5 bases from J, with 17 bases in between. The CDR3 coding sequence is TGTGCCTGGAGTGTAATGGCAGGGGAGCACCACGAGCAGTACTTC. This encodes CAWSVMAGEHHEQYF.

The rearrangement joins TRBV5-1 to TRBJ1-6; D gene unclear. Per germline, CDR1 SGHRS and CDR2 YFSETQ. V was clipped by 0 bases and J by 5 bases, with 9 bases between them. This CDR3 is 15 amino acids long. The CDR3 spells CASSLDLADNSPLHF. The CDR3 bases are TGCGCCAGCAGCTTGGATCTGGCAGATAATTCACCCCTCCACTTT.

This chain links TRBV5-4 with TRBJ2-7; TRBD2 matches 9 bases. This CDR3 comprises 15 residues. The germline V gene encodes CDR1 SGHNT and CDR2 YYREEE (reference sequence). V lost 4 bases to trimming and J lost 0 bases; unmatched junction nucleotides: 5. The CDR3 protein is CASSPPTSGSYEQYF. As DNA, the CDR3 is TGTGCCAGCAGCCCGCCGACTAGCGGCTCCTACGAGCAGTACTTC.

The rearrangement joins TRBV29-1 to TRBJ2-2; tentatively, D is TRBD2 (5 bases). The length of the CDR3 is 11 residues. V was shortened by 7 bases and J by 5 bases, with 8 bases between the two germline ends. Germline V lookup: CDR1 SQVTM, CDR2 ANQGSEA. The DNA of the CDR3 is TGCAGCGGGAGGTGGACCGGGGAGCTGTTTTTT. It encodes CSGRWTGELFF.

The V call is TRBV7-2, the J call TRBJ2-5; 10 bases map to TRBD2. The CDR3 sequence is 19 residues long. The V gene's germline CDR1 is SGHTA and CDR2 FQGNSA. With V trimmed by 1 base and J by 4 bases, 15 bases remained unmatched. The CDR3 loop is CASSLVSGSGGMKGETQYF. For the CDR3, the DNA is TGTGCCAGCAGCTTAGTATCGGGTAGCGGGGGGATGAAGGGAGAGACCCAGTACTTC.

This clone occurred a few times. At one of its ends the junction is not consistent with the germline gene, which may arise from a read error. CDR3 DNA sequence: TGCGCCAGCAGCTCATGGGGACAGGGATCTAACGAAAAACTGTTTTTT. Translating gives CASSSWGQGSNEKLFF. The chain employs TRBV5-1 and TRBJ1-4; 9 bases are a match to TRBD1. Germline-derived CDR1 and CDR2 are SGHRS and YFSETQ. The CDR3 contains 16 residues.

The table lists this clone with a few counts. The chain is built from TRBV6-6 and TRBJ1-2; TRBD1 matches 11 bases. V lost 1 base and J lost 7; bases outside the gene matches: 2. Germline loops: CDR1 MNHNY, CDR2 SVGAGI (reference sequence). The CDR3 extends over 14 amino acids. The DNA for the CDR3 is TGTGCCAGCAGTTACTTGGACAGGGGGCCTGGCTACACCTTC. It encodes CASSYLDRGPGYTF.

The V gene is TRBV5-1, the J gene TRBJ1-5; D gene unclear. Looked up from germline, CDR1 is SGHRS and CDR2 is YFSETQ. This CDR3 has 13 amino acids. V shed 6 bases and J shed 3 bases, with 10 bases lying between them. CDR3 bases: TGCGCCAGCACCCTCCCCTACAATCAGCCCCAGCATTTT. Translated: CASTLPYNQPQHF.

In this sample, this clone turned up a few times. The genes are TRBV19 and TRBJ1-2; 10 bases agree with TRBD1. Germline V gene lookup returns CDR1 LNHDA and CDR2 SQIVND (reference sequence). J was trimmed by 4 bases and V by 6 bases; bases with no gene match: 5. The CDR3 runs 14 residues. This chain's CDR3 is CASRRDRGPYGYTF. The CDR3 region has the DNA TGTGCCAGTAGGAGGGACAGGGGTCCCTATGGCTACACCTTC.

The V call is TRBV11-2, the J call TRBJ2-1; 7 bases align to TRBD1. Germline V gene data show CDR1 as SGHAT and CDR2 as FQNNGV. The CDR3 totals 14 residues. The V segment lost 3 bases and the J segment 2 bases; nucleotides outside the gene matches: 1. Written as DNA, the CDR3 is TGTGCCAGCAGCTTCGGACAGGCCTACAATGAGCAGTTCTTC. This translates into CASSFGQAYNEQFF.

The genes are TRBV7-9 and TRBJ1-3; D not certain. This CDR3 is 16 amino acids long. V lost 5 bases and J 0 bases, leaving 14 bases between the germline ends. Germline CDR1 SEHNR, CDR2 FQNEAQ (reference sequence). CDR3 region: CASSHLSSLSGNTIYF. The DNA for the CDR3 is TGTGCCAGCAGCCACTTATCCTCACTCTCTGGAAACACCATATATTTT. Complete variable domain (other parts from reference TRBV7-9 and TRBJ1-3): DTGVSQNPRHKITKRGQNVTFRCDPISEHNRLYWYRQTLGQGPEFLTYFQNEAQLEKSRLLSDRFSAERPKGSFSTLEIQRTEQGDSAMYLCASSHLSSLSGNTIYFGEGSWLTVV.

The chain joins TRBV12-5 to TRBJ2-5, with 9 bases aligning to TRBD2. The germline gives CDR1 LGHNT, CDR2 FRNRAP. The CDR3 is 16 amino acids. V trimming: 5 bases; J trimming: 4 bases; junction bases outside the gene matches: 11. The CDR3 loop reads CASGDPGGGARETQYF. The CDR3 DNA reads as TGTGCTAGTGGTGACCCCGGCGGGGGGGCGCGAGAGACCCAGTACTTC.

The chain is built from TRBV7-3 and TRBJ2-2; tentatively, D is TRBD1 (6 bases). The CDR3 is made up of 14 amino acids. The germline CDR1 and CDR2 sequences are SGHTA and FQGTGA. V lost 5 bases and J lost 1, with 8 bases in between. CDR3 sequence (DNA): TGTGCCAGCAGCCTGACAGGGAACACCGGGGAGCTGTTTTTT. As protein: CASSLTGNTGELFF.

V gene TRBV14 combines with J gene TRBJ2-1; D is unclear. Germline values: CDR1 SGHDN, CDR2 FVKESK. The CDR3 loop spans 14 amino acids. V lost 1 base and J 6 bases, leaving 10 bases between the germline ends. The CDR3, as DNA: TGTGCCAGCAGCCAAGTGGGCAGGCTCAATGAGCAGTTCTTC. This gives the protein CASSQVGRLNEQFF.

This chain joins TRBV4-3 and TRBJ2-2; 8 nucleotides line up with TRBD1. J lost 5 bases, V lost 1 base, and 6 bases had no gene match. The CDR3 covers 16 residues. Germline CDR1 and CDR2: LGHNA and YSLEER. CDR3 bases: TGCGCCAGCAGCCAAGCGTCCGACAGGGGTACCGGGGAGCTGTTTTTT. It encodes CASSQASDRGTGELFF.

The V gene is TRBV11-2, the J gene TRBJ2-7; 8 positions agree with TRBD2. This CDR3 contains 15 residues. V dropped 1 base and J dropped 2; count of bases not matched to a gene: 4. Germline V gene sequence: CDR1 SGHAT, CDR2 FQNNGV. The CDR3 reads CASSLVPAGAYEQYF. CDR3 nucleotide sequence: TGTGCCAGCAGCTTAGTGCCAGCGGGGGCCTACGAGCAGTACTTC.

The V call is TRBV4-2, the J call TRBJ1-2, with a tentative D call TRBD1 (6 bases). The CDR3 extends over 14 amino acids. V shed 4 bases and J shed 5 bases, with 14 bases lying between them. The germline V gene has CDR1 LGHNA and CDR2 YNFKEQ. CDR3 loop: CASSPEGGGYGYTF. The CDR3 DNA sequence: TGTGCCAGCAGCCCGGAAGGGGGAGGGTATGGCTACACCTTC.

The chain carries TRBV7-9 and TRBJ2-5; TRBD2 matches at 11 bases. There are 16 residues in the CDR3. With V trimmed by 6 bases and J by 7 bases, 13 bases remained unmatched. Germline V lookup: CDR1 SEHNR, CDR2 FQNEAQ (reference sequence). The CDR3 spells CASSNRGLADRWTQYF. The CDR3 DNA is TGTGCCAGCAGTAACAGGGGACTAGCGGATAGATGGACCCAGTACTTC.

The rearrangement joins TRBV7-9 to TRBJ1-2; 8 bases map to TRBD1. Germline CDR1 reads SEHNR; CDR2 reads FQNEAQ (reference sequence). With 1 base clipped from V and 3 bases from J, the junction kept 4 bases outside the gene matches. This CDR3 comprises 15 residues. The CDR3 loop is CASSLGQGADYGYTF. The CDR3 DNA reads TGTGCCAGCAGCTTAGGGCAGGGGGCTGACTATGGCTACACCTTC.

This clone was counted a few times. J is TRBJ1-2 and V is TRBV6-5, with 9 bases identical to TRBD1. The CDR3 extends over 14 amino acids. J gave up 6 bases and V 4 bases, and 6 bases lay outside the gene matches. Germline V CDR1 and CDR2: MNHEY, SVGAGI. The CDR3 region has the DNA TGTGCCAGCAGTTTCCTGACAGGGGGTAATGGCTACACCTTC. Translated, it gives CASSFLTGGNGYTF.

V gene TRBV11-2 combines with J gene TRBJ1-1, with D perhaps matching TRBD1 (5 bases). The CDR3 length is 15 residues. V was shortened by 5 bases and J by 4 bases, with 17 bases between the two germline ends. The V gene's germline CDR1 is SGHAT and CDR2 FQNNGV. The CDR3 region is CASSVRSGSGTEAFF. CDR3 sequence (DNA): TGTGCCAGCAGCGTCCGCTCAGGGTCTGGCACTGAAGCTTTCTTT.

This chain joins TRBV27 and TRBJ1-1; D perhaps matches TRBD1 (5 bases). From germline, CDR1 is MNHEY and CDR2 SMNVEV (reference sequence). The CDR3 is 16 residues long. V gave up 3 bases and J gave up 1 base, with 15 bases separating them. The CDR3 DNA reads TGTGCCAGCAGTTTTCTGGGGCTGGGAACGAACACTGAAGCTTTCTTT. It translates to CASSFLGLGTNTEAFF.

The V gene is TRBV30, the J gene TRBJ1-3; the match to TRBD1 covers 11 bases. The V segment lost 3 bases and the J segment 3 bases; nucleotides outside the gene matches: 4. Germline loops: CDR1 GTSNPN, CDR2 SVGIG (reference sequence). This CDR3 spans 15 amino acids. The CDR3 reads CAWSRTGGLGNTIYF. CDR3 in DNA: TGTGCCTGGAGCCGGACAGGGGGCCTTGGAAACACCATATATTTT.

This clone was seen a single time. The chain carries TRBV18 and TRBJ2-1; TRBD2 is a possible D gene (5 bases). CDR1 is KGHSH and CDR2 is LQKENI in the germline V gene. V lost 3 bases and J 9 bases, leaving 12 bases between the germline ends. The CDR3 loop spans 13 amino acids. The CDR3 reads CASSPPGDFEQFF. CDR3 DNA: TGTGCCAGCTCACCCCCCGGGGATTTTGAGCAGTTCTTC.